Listed here are 13 T cell receptor beta chains from one sample, sequenced in a study of blood T cell repertoires in COVID-19. TCRdb's table, derived via immunoSEQ multiplex PCR, lists solely in-frame clones and lacks some. Seen here are about 36,000 clones, about nine tenths observed once, and the top ten hold 20% to 25%. Material: peripheral blood. These receptors were obtained from a man aged 60 to 69 with acute or convalescent COVID-19.

The V gene is TRBV5-1, the J gene TRBJ1-1; D gene unclear. CDR1 and CDR2 from the germline V gene are SGHRS and YFSETQ. The CDR3 has 13 amino acids. The V gene lost 0 bases and the J gene lost 6 bases, with 9 bases spanning the gap. CDR3 loop: CASSLELGSEAFF. The CDR3 bases are TGCGCCAGCAGCTTGGAACTAGGGTCTGAAGCTTTCTTT. The full variable domain, completed using reference TRBV5-1 and TRBJ1-1, is KAGVTQTPRYLIKTRGQQVTLSCSPISGHRSVSWYQQTPGQGLQFLFEYFSETQRNKGNFPGRFSGRQFSNSRSEMNVSTLELGDSALYLCASSLELGSEAFFGQGTRLTVV.

The J gene is TRBJ1-2, the V gene TRBV24-1; 7 positions match TRBD1. Germline V gives CDR1 KGHDR, CDR2 SFDVKD. V was clipped by 0 bases and J by 4 bases; unmatched bases: 1. CDR3 length: 14 amino acids. The CDR3 protein is CATSDLGTVYGYTF. CDR3 nucleotides: TGTGCCACCAGTGATTTGGGGACAGTCTATGGCTACACCTTC.

This chain connects TRBV19 to TRBJ1-2; 8 bases line up with TRBD1. Unmatched junction bases numbered 5, after V lost 5 bases and J lost 3 bases. The CDR3 length is 14 residues. Germline V gene lookup returns CDR1 LNHDA and CDR2 SQIVND (reference sequence). The DNA for the CDR3 is TGTGCCAGTAGTGCCAGGGACAGGTACTATGGCTACACCTTC. This translates into CASSARDRYYGYTF.

This clone was counted only a few times. The identical CDR3 is also encoded by other nucleotide sequences in the sample. The rearrangement uses TRBV19 and TRBJ1-1; tentative D call: TRBD1 (5 bases). Germline V CDR1 and CDR2: LNHDA, SQIVND (reference sequence). This CDR3 has 14 amino acids. Trimming took 3 bases from V and 4 from J, leaving 12 bases between them. The CDR3 bases are TGTGCCAGTAGTATTCGTCAGGGCGGCACTGAAGCTTTCTTT. As protein: CASSIRQGGTEAFF.

The chain links TRBV19 to TRBJ2-7, with D possibly TRBD1 on 6 matching bases. V shed 6 bases and J shed 4 bases, with 13 bases lying between them. The CDR3 sequence is 13 residues long. CDR1 is LNHDA, CDR2 SQIVND, per germline (reference sequence). DNA of the CDR3: TGTGCCAGTAGAGGGACAAGTACATACGAGCAGTACTTC. It yields the protein CASRGTSTYEQYF. Full variable domain (rest looked up from reference TRBV19 and TRBJ2-7): DGGITQSPKYLFRKEGQNVTLSCEQNLNHDAMYWYRQDPGQGLRLIYYSQIVNDFQKGDIAEGYSVSREKKESFPLTVTSAQKNPTAFYLCASRGTSTYEQYFGPGTRLTVT.

The V and J genes are TRBV27 and TRBJ1-2, with a tentative D call TRBD1 (6 bases). CDR1 and CDR2 from the germline V gene are MNHEY and SMNVEV (reference sequence). Trimming took 5 bases from V and 8 from J, leaving 9 bases between them. The CDR3 loop spans 11 amino acids. The CDR3 nucleotides read TGTGCCAGCAGTCAGGGGTTGGGCTACACCTTC. This codes for CASSQGLGYTF.

The rearrangement uses TRBV19 and TRBJ1-6; 7 nucleotides align to TRBD1. J gave up 5 bases and V 6 bases, and 13 bases lay outside the gene matches. This CDR3 comprises 17 residues. Germline V gene lookup returns CDR1 LNHDA and CDR2 SQIVND (reference sequence). CDR3 region: CASSTSPGQKHNSPLHF. CDR3 in DNA: TGTGCCAGTAGCACGTCACCGGGACAGAAACATAATTCACCCCTCCACTTT.

This clone was seen only a few times. V and J are TRBV19 and TRBJ1-5; 7 nucleotides line up with TRBD1. CDR3 size: 15 residues. The V segment lost 3 bases and the J segment 0 bases; nucleotides outside the gene matches: 2. CDR1 is LNHDA, CDR2 SQIVND, per germline (reference sequence). The CDR3 DNA is TGTGCCAGTAGTATGGGGACAGATAGCAATCAGCCCCAGCATTTT. Translated, it gives CASSMGTDSNQPQHF.

The rearrangement links TRBV10-3 to TRBJ2-7; 14 bases are a match to TRBD2. J lost 3 bases, V lost 6 bases, and 7 bases had no gene match. The CDR3 length is 16 residues. CDR1 is ENHRY and CDR2 is SYGVKD in the germline V gene. The CDR3 DNA sequence: TGTGCCATCAGCTCCGGGACTAGCGGGAGTATCTACGAGCAGTACTTC. Translating gives CAISSGTSGSIYEQYF.

V is TRBV11-2 and J is TRBJ1-1, with unresolved D. This CDR3 comprises 14 residues. Between the trimmed V and J ends, which lost 1 base and 5 bases, there was a span of 11 bases. CDR1 is SGHAT, CDR2 FQNNGV, per germline. The CDR3 DNA reads TGTGCCAGCAGCTTAGGACTGTCCCGTACTGAAGCTTTCTTT. It specifies CASSLGLSRTEAFF.

This clone was counted only a few times. The chain has TRBV7-8 and TRBJ1-2, with D possibly being TRBD1 (6 bases). This CDR3 is 14 amino acids long. Germline CDR1 and CDR2: SGHVS and FQNEAQ. Deletions cut 4 bases from V and 6 bases from J, with 15 bases between. The CDR3 DNA is TGTGCCAGCAGCTCTTACAGGGATGTGGATGGCTACACCTTC. Its protein product is CASSSYRDVDGYTF. The complete variable domain, with remaining parts taken from reference TRBV7-8 and TRBJ1-2, reads GAGVSQSPRYKVAKRGQDVALRCDPISGHVSLFWYQQALGQGPEFLTYFQNEAQLDKSGLPSDRFFAERPEGSVSTLKIQRTQQEDSAVYLCASSSYRDVDGYTFGSGTRLTVV.

This clone appeared once. The chain links TRBV28 to TRBJ2-2; the match to TRBD2 covers 7 bases. The CDR3 spans 16 residues. CDR1 and CDR2 from the germline V gene are MDHEN and SYDVKM. With 6 bases clipped from V and 1 base from J, the junction kept 8 bases outside the gene matches. The DNA of the CDR3 is TGTGCCAGCAGCGGACTAGGGGCCCAGAACACCGGGGAGCTGTTTTTT. This codes for CASSGLGAQNTGELFF.

V and J are TRBV24-1 and TRBJ2-5, with 7 positions matching TRBD2. V was clipped by 9 bases and J by 0 bases; unmatched bases: 9. Germline V gives CDR1 KGHDR, CDR2 SFDVKD. The CDR3 totals 15 residues. CDR3 in amino acids: CATAGASGNQETQYF. DNA of the CDR3: TGTGCCACCGCCGGGGCTAGCGGTAACCAAGAGACCCAGTACTTC.